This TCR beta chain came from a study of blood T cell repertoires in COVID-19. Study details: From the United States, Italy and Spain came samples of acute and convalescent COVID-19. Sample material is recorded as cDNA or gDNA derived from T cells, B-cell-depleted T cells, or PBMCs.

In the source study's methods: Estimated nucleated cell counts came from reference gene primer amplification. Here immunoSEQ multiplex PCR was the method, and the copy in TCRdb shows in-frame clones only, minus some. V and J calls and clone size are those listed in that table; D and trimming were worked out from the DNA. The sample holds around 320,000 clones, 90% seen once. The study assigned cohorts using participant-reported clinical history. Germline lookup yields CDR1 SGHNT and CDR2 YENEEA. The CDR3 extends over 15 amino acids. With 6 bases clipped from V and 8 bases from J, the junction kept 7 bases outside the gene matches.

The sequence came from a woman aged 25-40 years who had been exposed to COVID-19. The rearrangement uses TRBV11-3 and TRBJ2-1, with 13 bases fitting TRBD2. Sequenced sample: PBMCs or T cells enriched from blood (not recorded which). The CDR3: CASSRLAGGRDEQFF. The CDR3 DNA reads TGTGCCAGCAGTCGACTAGCGGGGGGCCGCGATGAGCAGTTCTTC.